These 30 T cell receptor beta chains were all obtained from the same sample, sequenced in a study of T-cell reconstitution after alpha-beta-depleted transplantation in children. Preparing the TCRbeta library involved the use of unique molecular identifiers. TCRdb processed the PCR reads anew with MiXCR; each CDR3 protein has one entry. The sample has approximately 400,000 distinct CDR3 sequences; approximately 10% are singletons. This sample comprised PBMCs from the stem cell graft donor, obtained from the stem cell graft. The receptors come from a human donor who donated a stem cell graft to a child with acute myeloid leukemia.

This rearrangement joins TRBV20-1 to TRBJ1-4; TRBD1 might be the D (6 bases). CDR1 is DFQATT and CDR2 is SNEGSKA in the germline V gene (reference sequence). The CDR3 loop spans 13 amino acids. V was clipped by 6 bases and J by 11 bases, with 19 bases between them. Written as DNA, the CDR3 is TGCAGTGCGCACCAACAGGGTTTCGGGAAACTGTTTTTT. This gives the protein CSAHQQGFGKLFF.

In this sample, this clonotype turned up a few times. The J gene is TRBJ2-7, the V gene TRBV5-1; 10 bases align to TRBD2. The germline gives CDR1 SGHRS, CDR2 YFSETQ. V shed 3 bases and J 4 bases; nucleotides not matched to a gene: 7. The CDR3 is 15 residues long. The CDR3 is CASSSQLAGMYEQYF. The CDR3 DNA sequence: TGCGCCAGCAGCTCCCAACTAGCGGGAATGTACGAGCAGTACTTC.

This clonotype occurred many times. The V call is TRBV5-5, the J call TRBJ2-2, with 7 nucleotides matching TRBD1. The CDR3 sequence is 15 residues long. CDR1 is SGHKS and CDR2 is YYEKEE in the germline V gene (reference sequence). The J segment lost 2 bases and the V segment lost 4 bases, leaving 5 bases of the junction unmatched. The CDR3 nucleotides are TGTGCCAGCAGCCGACAGGGCCCTAACACCGGGGAGCTGTTTTTT. It translates to CASSRQGPNTGELFF.

This chain connects TRBV2 to TRBJ2-5, with D possibly matching TRBD2 (5 bases). This CDR3 has 15 residues. With 6 bases removed from V and 3 bases from J, the gap between germline ends came to 17 bases. In germline, CDR1 is SNHLY, CDR2 FYNNEI. CDR3 coding DNA: TGTGCCAGCAGCCCCGACGGGATCAGGAAAGAGACCCAGTACTTC. As protein: CASSPDGIRKETQYF.

The table lists this clonotype with a few counts. The chain couples TRBV7-9 to TRBJ2-7; 9 positions agree with TRBD1. Germline loops: CDR1 SEHNR, CDR2 FQNEAQ (reference sequence). The J segment lost 5 bases and the V segment lost 6 bases, leaving 11 bases of the junction unmatched. The CDR3 length is 15 residues. The CDR3 DNA follows: TGTGCCAGCAGACGGTCCCGGGACAGGGAAAACGAGCAGTACTTC. Its protein product is CASRRSRDRENEQYF.

The V call is TRBV29-1, the J call TRBJ1-5; 12 bases align to TRBD1. The junction had 11 bases not matched to a gene; V was cut back by 4 bases and J by 1 base. Germline CDR1 and CDR2: SQVTM and ANQGSEA. This CDR3 spans 18 amino acids. CDR3 sequence (DNA): TGCAGCGTTGCTCCCGGGACAGGGGGCTTAAGGAGCAATCAGCCCCAGCATTTT. Protein: CSVAPGTGGLRSNQPQHF.

This clonotype came up a few times. This chain connects TRBV20-1 to TRBJ2-2, with a possible D match to TRBD2 (5 bases). The V gene's germline CDR1 is DFQATT and CDR2 SNEGSKA (reference sequence). The CDR3 loop spans 14 amino acids. The CDR3 protein is CRSGRAMGTGELFF. In nucleotides, the CDR3 is TGCAGGAGCGGCCGGGCCATGGGCACCGGGGAGCTGTTTTTT.

Many counts were recorded for this clonotype. The rearrangement uses TRBV7-2 and TRBJ2-7, with a possible D match to TRBD1 (6 bases). The germline CDR1 and CDR2 sequences are SGHTA and FQGNSA. The CDR3 length is 13 residues. Trimming took 3 bases from V and 6 from J, leaving 12 bases between them. CDR3 sequence reads: CASSFHRASEQYF. CDR3 nucleotides: TGTGCCAGCAGCTTCCACAGGGCTTCCGAGCAGTACTTC.

The rearrangement joins TRBV6-2 or TRBV6-3 to TRBJ2-1; 8 bases are a match to TRBD2. Germline V gene sequence: CDR1 MNHEY, CDR2 SVGEGT. J lost 6 bases, V lost 0 bases, and 10 bases had no gene match. The CDR3 is 17 amino acids. The CDR3 nucleotides read TGTGCCAGCAGTTACTCGATAGCTAGCGGGCTCCTCAATGAGCAGTTCTTC. It specifies CASSYSIASGLLNEQFF.

This sequence joins TRBV29-1 and TRBJ2-1; D is unclear. V lost 2 bases, J lost 10 bases, and 3 bases lay in between. CDR3 size: 9 residues. The V gene's germline CDR1 is SQVTM and CDR2 ANQGSEA. The CDR3 is CSVEQEQFF. The CDR3 bases are TGCAGCGTTGAACAAGAGCAGTTCTTC.

The chain links TRBV10-1 to TRBJ2-2; a possible D gene is TRBD1 (6 bases). V dropped 5 bases and J dropped 6 bases, with 13 bases sitting between them. This CDR3 has 14 residues. Germline CDR1 WNHNN, CDR2 SYGVQD (reference sequence). The CDR3, as DNA: TGCGCCAGCAGTCCGGGACAATTGCCCGGGGAGCTGTTTTTT. Residues: CASSPGQLPGELFF.

The table lists this clonotype with a few counts. The rearrangement joins TRBV7-2 to TRBJ2-3; D ambiguous. This CDR3 has 12 amino acids. Trimming pared 5 bases from V and 4 bases from J, leaving 7 bases between. Germline V gives CDR1 SGHTA, CDR2 FQGNSA. DNA of the CDR3: TGTGCCAGCAGCACTACCTCAGATACGCAGTATTTT. Translation gives CASSTTSDTQYF.

In this sample, this clonotype turned up a few times. The V gene is TRBV20-1, the J gene TRBJ2-2, with 7 bases matching TRBD2. Germline lookup yields CDR1 DFQATT and CDR2 SNEGSKA (reference sequence). V shed 3 bases, J shed 6 bases, and the junction held 4 bases outside the gene matches. The CDR3 covers 13 residues. In DNA form, the CDR3 reads TGCAGTGCTAGCCGACTAGCTCCCGGGGAGCTGTTTTTT. Protein product: CSASRLAPGELFF.

The rearrangement links TRBV29-1 to TRBJ2-3, with D tentatively TRBD2 (5 bases). V was clipped by 7 bases and J by 5 bases, with 16 bases between them. The CDR3 loop spans 13 amino acids. Germline CDR1 SQVTM, CDR2 ANQGSEA. CDR3 DNA: TGCAGCGCTAAACAGAGGGTAGGAGATACGCAGTATTTT. This encodes CSAKQRVGDTQYF.

This clonotype was observed many times. This chain joins TRBV20-1 and TRBJ2-5; D is unclear. V was cut by 5 bases and J by 2 bases, with 12 bases left in between. Germline V gene lookup returns CDR1 DFQATT and CDR2 SNEGSKA (reference sequence). The CDR3 totals 13 residues. CDR3 in DNA: TGCAGTGCTTACGGAGCCGAACAAGAGACCCAGTACTTC. Translated: CSAYGAEQETQYF.

The rearrangement links TRBV5-1 to TRBJ2-3; TRBD1 matches at 7 bases. The CDR3 is 16 amino acids. The ends lost 4 bases at V and 2 bases at J; junction bases unmatched: 10. Germline-derived CDR1 and CDR2 are SGHRS and YFSETQ. The CDR3 sequence is CASSPEPDRATDTQYF. As DNA, the CDR3 is TGCGCCAGCAGCCCAGAACCAGACAGGGCCACAGATACGCAGTATTTT.

This clonotype has more than one count but fewer than ten. The chain uses TRBV5-1 and TRBJ2-5, with TRBD2 matching 13 bases. The CDR3 is 16 amino acids. Germline assignment: CDR1 SGHRS and CDR2 YFSETQ. J was trimmed by 5 bases and V by 4 bases; bases with no gene match: 8. CDR3 in amino acids: CASSRGTSGISETQYF. CDR3 DNA sequence: TGCGCCAGCAGCAGGGGGACTAGCGGGATTTCTGAGACCCAGTACTTC.

This chain connects TRBV20-1 to TRBJ2-5; 14 nucleotides line up with TRBD2. The trim removed 1 base at V and 2 bases at J, leaving 3 bases unmatched. Looked up from germline, CDR1 is DFQATT and CDR2 is SNEGSKA (reference sequence). This CDR3 has 16 amino acids. CDR3 nucleotides: TGCAGTGCTAGAGGACTAGCGGGGGGGATACAAGAGACCCAGTACTTC. Its protein is CSARGLAGGIQETQYF.

V gene TRBV7-3 combines with J gene TRBJ2-5; 9 bases align to TRBD2. V gave up 3 bases and J gave up 1 base; unmatched junction bases: 9. Germline lookup yields CDR1 SGHTA and CDR2 FQGTGA. The CDR3 is made up of 17 amino acids. The CDR3 loop is CASSFGPGRGGQETQYF. The CDR3 nucleotides read TGTGCCAGCAGCTTTGGCCCAGGGCGGGGGGGCCAAGAGACCCAGTACTTC.

This clonotype appeared a few times. The chain is built from TRBV12-3 or TRBV12-4 and TRBJ2-4; TRBD1 agrees at 7 bases. The CDR3 loop spans 13 amino acids. The V and J ends lost 3 bases and 8 bases, in that order; junction bases with no gene match: 4. CDR3 sequence: CASSFGQADIQYF. In nucleotides, the CDR3 is TGTGCCAGCAGTTTCGGACAGGCTGACATTCAGTACTTC.

This clonotype was seen more than once but under ten times. The chain couples TRBV5-5 to TRBJ2-1; D is uncertain. The CDR3 is made up of 14 amino acids. V was pared by 1 base and J by 8 bases, with 13 bases between. The V gene's germline CDR1 is SGHKS and CDR2 YYEKEE (reference sequence). The CDR3 coding sequence is TGTGCCAGCAGCTTGATGACCAGTTGGGATGAGCAGTTCTTC. Its protein is CASSLMTSWDEQFF.

The V call is TRBV11-1, the J call TRBJ2-2; possible D gene TRBD1, 7 bases. V lost 6 bases to trimming and J lost 3 bases, with 17 bases between them. The CDR3 extends over 16 amino acids. Per the germline V gene, CDR1 is SGHAT and CDR2 is FQDESV (reference sequence). The CDR3: CASSNPRDSYTGELFF. The CDR3 DNA reads TGTGCCAGCAGTAACCCGCGGGACAGTTACACCGGGGAGCTGTTTTTT.

In this sample, this clonotype turned up a few times. The rearrangement links TRBV7-8 to TRBJ2-7, with a tentative D call TRBD1 (6 bases). Between the trimmed V and J ends, which lost 1 base and 4 bases, there was a span of 14 bases. The CDR3 runs to 15 residues. Germline loops: CDR1 SGHVS, CDR2 FQNEAQ. The CDR3 loop is CASSLDSGAYYEQYF. In nucleotides, the CDR3 is TGTGCCAGCAGCTTAGACTCAGGGGCTTATTACGAGCAGTACTTC.

This clonotype was counted ten times or more. The V gene is TRBV20-1, the J gene TRBJ2-7, with D hard to call. The CDR3 spans 15 residues. CDR1 is DFQATT, CDR2 SNEGSKA, per germline (reference sequence). V dropped 4 bases and J dropped 0 bases, with 16 bases sitting between them. The CDR3 region has the DNA TGCAGTGCTATACCTGGTACCGCCAGCTCCTACGAGCAGTACTTC. Amino acid sequence: CSAIPGTASSYEQYF.

As for this clonotype: A read error may be the cause here, since a much bigger clone is one base away. The rearrangement joins TRBV20-1 to TRBJ2-7, with 8 bases identical to TRBD1. The CDR3 runs 12 residues. The germline gives CDR1 DFQATT, CDR2 SNEGSKA (reference sequence). The CDR3 here is CSVKQGEYERYF. The CDR3 DNA follows: TGCAGTGTCAAACAGGGGGAGTACGAGCGGTACTTC.

Only a few counts were recorded for this clonotype. The chain has TRBV7-2 and TRBJ1-2, with D maybe TRBD1 (5 bases). The germline gives CDR1 SGHTA, CDR2 FQGNSA. Trimming took 6 bases from V and 5 from J, leaving 7 bases between them. This CDR3 is built from 11 residues. CDR3 DNA sequence: TGTGCCAGCAGACGGGGGTATGGCTACACCTTC. Protein: CASRRGYGYTF.

The sample holds a few counts of this clonotype. The chain employs TRBV9 and TRBJ1-1; D gene unclear. Germline CDR1 is SGDLS and CDR2 is YYNGEE. Between the trimmed V and J ends, which lost 4 bases and 2 bases, there was a span of 15 bases. The CDR3 has 15 amino acids. The CDR3 region has the DNA TGTGCCAGCAGCCCCAGAAGGGCGGTCAACACTGAAGCTTTCTTT. This gives the protein CASSPRRAVNTEAFF.

The genes are TRBV12-3 or TRBV12-4 and TRBJ2-2; D is possibly TRBD1 (6 bases). The V end was cut by 6 bases, the J end by 7 bases, with 18 bases between. The CDR3 runs 15 residues. CDR3 in amino acids: CASSLRGGWSGELFF. CDR3 nucleotide sequence: TGTGCCAGCAGCCTTCGTGGGGGCTGGAGCGGGGAGCTGTTTTTT.

A few counts support this clonotype. The chain links TRBV6-5 to TRBJ2-3; 7 positions agree with TRBD2. This CDR3 has 15 amino acids. Trimming took 0 bases from V and 6 from J; bases not matched to a gene: 6. The germline V gene encodes CDR1 MNHEY and CDR2 SVGAGI. The CDR3 spells CASSYSQLAADTQYF. The CDR3 DNA follows: TGTGCCAGCAGTTACTCTCAGCTAGCGGCTGATACGCAGTATTTT.

This clonotype was counted only a few times. This chain uses TRBV7-9 with TRBJ2-5; D uncertain. Germline V gives CDR1 SEHNR, CDR2 FQNEAQ (reference sequence). V was trimmed by 4 bases and J by 5 bases, leaving 11 bases between them. CDR3 length: 13 residues. CDR3 loop: CASSSLIGETQYF. The CDR3 DNA sequence: TGTGCCAGCAGCTCTCTCATAGGGGAGACCCAGTACTTC.